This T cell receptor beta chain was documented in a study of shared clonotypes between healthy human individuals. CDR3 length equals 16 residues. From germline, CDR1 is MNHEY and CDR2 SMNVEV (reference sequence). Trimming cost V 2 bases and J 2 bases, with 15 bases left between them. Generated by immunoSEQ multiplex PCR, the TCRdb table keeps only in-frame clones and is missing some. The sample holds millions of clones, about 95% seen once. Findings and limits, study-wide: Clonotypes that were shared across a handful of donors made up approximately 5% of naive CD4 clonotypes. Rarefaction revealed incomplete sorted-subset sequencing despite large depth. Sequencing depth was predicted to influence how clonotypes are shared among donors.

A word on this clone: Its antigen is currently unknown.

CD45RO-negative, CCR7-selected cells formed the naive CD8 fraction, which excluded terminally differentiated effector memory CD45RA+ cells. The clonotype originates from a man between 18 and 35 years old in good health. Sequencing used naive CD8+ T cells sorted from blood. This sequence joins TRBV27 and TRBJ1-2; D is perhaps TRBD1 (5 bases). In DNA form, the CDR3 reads TGTGCCAGCAGTTTACTCTGGGACGGGACCAACTATGGCTACACCTTC. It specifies CASSLLWDGTNYGYTF.